This is a list of T cell receptor beta chains from one sample in a study of identical twins. From the 5' RACE reads, TCRdb called clonotypes with MiXCR, one entry per CDR3 protein. The repertoire holds 690,000 or so distinct CDR3 sequences, 8.6% seen once, with 0.75% to 1% in the top ten. This sample was also put to use in a study of yellow fever vaccine responses in identical twins.

The specimen sequenced was PBMCs. The receptors come from a woman aged 18-35 years in good health. The CDR3 runs from the conserved cysteine through the conserved F or W. D genes are given only for firm matches. The size of a clone is reported for some rows only, either as once, few or many, or as a class for expanded clones.

CDR3,DNA,J,V,D,size
CASRFSLDRAGTDTQYF,TGTGCAAGTCGCTTTAGTCTTGACAGGGCCGGCACAGATACGCAGTATTTT,TRBJ2-3,TRBV12-2,-,-
CASSFRKRDEQFF,TGTGCCAGCAGTTTCCGAAAACGGGATGAGCAGTTCTTC,TRBJ2-1,TRBV6-6,-,few
CASSWDAATDTQYF,TGTGCCAGCAGCTGGGACGCCGCCACAGATACGCAGTATTTT,TRBJ2-3,TRBV6-2/TRBV6-3,-,-
CASGTGGILYEQYF,TGTGCTAGTGGCACGGGCGGCATTTTATACGAGCAGTACTTC,TRBJ2-7,TRBV12-5,-,-
CASSLNPRTRADTQYF,TGTGCCAGCAGTCTGAACCCGCGAACTAGGGCAGATACGCAGTATTTT,TRBJ2-3,TRBV27,-,few
CASRTSEGRYNEQFF,TGTGCCAGTAGGACTAGCGAGGGGAGGTACAATGAGCAGTTCTTC,TRBJ2-1,TRBV19,TRBD2,few
CGITGVVNTEAFF,TGCGGAATAACAGGGGTAGTGAACACTGAAGCTTTCTTT,TRBJ1-1,TRBV20-1,TRBD1,-
CASSYLLPSNEQFF,TGTGCCAGCAGTTACCTCTTACCCAGCAATGAGCAGTTCTTC,TRBJ2-1,TRBV12-3/TRBV12-4,-,-
CASSYLPPPQRALGNEQFF,TGTGCCAGCAGCTATCTCCCACCGCCCCAGCGTGCCCTCGGCAATGAGCAGTTCTTC,TRBJ2-1,TRBV14,-,-
CASSKRLQARGRRIQYF,TGTGCCAGCAGCAAAAGACTACAAGCCCGGGGGCGAAGGATCCAGTATTTT,TRBJ2-3,TRBV21-1,-,many
CSARDPLASSYNEQFF,TGCAGTGCTAGAGATCCCCTAGCTAGCTCCTACAATGAGCAGTTCTTC,TRBJ2-1,TRBV20-1,-,-
CASSFTGTVFEQYF,TGTGCCAGCAGCTTCACCGGGACAGTTTTCGAGCAGTACTTC,TRBJ2-7,TRBV7-9,TRBD1,few
CASSKREPGANVLTF,TGTGCCAGCAGCAAAAGGGAGCCTGGGGCCAACGTCCTGACTTTC,TRBJ2-6,TRBV7-2,-,few
CSARGRVRTGTLLPYEQYF,TGCAGTGCTAGAGGTAGAGTTAGGACAGGGACCTTACTCCCCTACGAGCAGTACTTC,TRBJ2-7,TRBV20-1,TRBD1,-
CAFSLARSSGFGSYEQYF,TGTGCCTTCAGTTTAGCAAGGTCTAGCGGGTTCGGCTCCTACGAGCAGTACTTC,TRBJ2-7,TRBV12-3/TRBV12-4,TRBD2,few
CAGGIGGRHEKLFF,TGTGCCGGGGGTATTGGGGGGCGCCATGAAAAACTGTTTTTT,TRBJ1-4,TRBV30,-,-
CASSFSTPADSDTQYF,TGTGCCAGCAGCTTCTCCACCCCCGCAGATTCCGATACGCAGTATTTT,TRBJ2-3,TRBV11-2,-,-
CASSPPDRGTYEQYF,TGTGCCAGCAGCCCTCCGGACAGGGGGACCTACGAGCAGTACTTC,TRBJ2-7,TRBV7-2,TRBD1,-
CASSLITGQETQYF,TGTGCCAGCAGCTTGATCACAGGACAGGAGACCCAGTACTTC,TRBJ2-5,TRBV5-8,-,-
CASSIAPAGLLAKNIQYF,TGTGCCAGTAGTATTGCGCCAGCCGGGCTTTTAGCCAAAAACATTCAGTACTTC,TRBJ2-4,TRBV19,-,few
CASSQVGGPTDTQYF,TGTGCCAGCAGCCAAGTTGGCGGACCCACAGATACGCAGTATTTT,TRBJ2-3,TRBV3-1,-,many
CASSFRLAGPNTGELFF,TGTGCCAGCAGTTTCCGACTAGCGGGGCCGAACACCGGGGAGCTGTTTTTT,TRBJ2-2,TRBV12-3/TRBV12-4,TRBD2,-
CASSDVGQGDYEQYF,TGTGCCAGCAGTGACGTGGGACAGGGAGACTACGAGCAGTACTTC,TRBJ2-7,TRBV6-1,TRBD1,few
CASSPGTSGKRFGTDTQYF,TGTGCCAGCAGCCCTGGGACTAGCGGGAAACGATTCGGCACAGATACGCAGTATTTT,TRBJ2-3,TRBV11-2,TRBD2,few